This T cell receptor (beta chain) was sequenced in a study of beta chain features in type 1 diabetes (dated by TCRdb to the late 2010s). Study-level background: Mean age, gender distribution, total cell number and subset yield were not different between patients and healthy donors. A total of 107,917,701 sorted cells were examined across all samples, and the number of cells per subset was strongly correlated with RNA yield. The study compared the TCRB repertoires of sorted circulating CD4+ T cell subsets in recently diagnosed type 1 diabetes patients with those in matched healthy donors. Naive and central memory subsets were obtained from all 30 or so donors, but regulatory and stem cell-like memory subsets were isolated from only 8 patients and roughly 8 healthy donors. The study at large found these results: The naive, central memory and regulatory TCRB repertoires appeared to resemble one another more closely among patients than among healthy donors. Shorter templates might be favored by PCR, yet because patient and control samples were amplified and corrected together, any such skew would affect both groups equally. Because cDNA was sequenced instead of genomic DNA, activated cells with high expression could be over-represented, although the groups did not differ in activation or CD3 levels. Type 1 diabetes patients showed a moderate but significant shortening of TCRB CDR3 length in all four CD4+ subsets. Because the HLA sub-analyses included only small numbers of individuals, any influence of HLA type on TCRB rearrangement was left unresolved. At VDJ recombination sites, type 1 diabetes patients had fewer insertions and more deleted nucleotides, which implies abnormalities in thymic rearrangement.

This clone came up a few times. No cognate antigen has been identified for it. Per-base qualities were not stored, and no clone one base away is much larger. Distinct nucleotide sequences in the sample also encode this CDR3. According to the germline V gene, CDR1 reads SGHTA and CDR2 reads FQGNSA. V loses 5 bases of germline sequence and J loses 1 base, and the interval between the two ends is 11 bases. CDR3 length: 14 amino acids, cysteine to phenylalanine. The CDR3 DNA has 42 bases and is translated from base 1. Each donor gave one peripheral blood draw, approximately 0.11 L on average, collected into heparinised tubes. Using a panel that included CD45RO, CCR7, CD25, CD127, CD95 and CD27, naive, central memory, regulatory and stem cell-like memory CD4+ T cells were sorted on a BD FACSAria II. Purity was above 95% for every sorted population. PBMCs were isolated right away by Lymphoprep density gradient centrifugation and were stained directly, without culture. So that batch effects would be minimized, each experiment stained and sorted samples in pairs, pairing one healthy donor with one patient.

The entire amount of isolated RNA was reverse transcribed using the High Capacity cDNA Reverse Transcription Kit, so the sequenced TCRB transcripts were expressed ones. Deep immunoSEQ sequencing was performed on naive, central memory and regulatory T cell samples, with an average of about 3.57 million total reads per sample. After sorted cells were lysed in RLT buffer, RNA was extracted with DNase-treated RNeasy Micro or Mini kits, with the choice depending on cell number. To prevent cross-contamination, every cell subset was processed on its own, while patient and healthy donor samples were processed together. The immunoSEQ multiplex PCR was used to amplify TCRB sequences from cDNA, generating 87-bp fragments that spanned the CDR3 region. Sequencing of the amplicons was performed on the Illumina HiSeq platform. The paper's data handling went like this. Synthetic template baselines were used to correct PCR bias computationally, reads within Hamming distance 2 were collapsed, and singletons that could not be merged were discarded. By aligning reads against IMGT, V, D and J genes, CDR3 length, and insertions or deletions at six rearrangement sites were assigned. Clonotype counts were normalized to sorted cell number within each subset before computing true diversity and Gini coefficients with the tcR R package. The overlap coefficient, calculated on TCRB nucleotide sequences, was used to measure repertoire sharing. Out-of-frame TCRB sequences from naive cells were analyzed to stand in for the pre-selection repertoire. TCRdb retrieved this table from immuneACCESS and kept in-frame rearrangements only. Not all clones are present; in checked studies, unresolved V genes account for under half, and no reason is known for the remainder. The V and J calls and clone size come from that table; D and trimming were worked out from the DNA. In this sample the table shows approximately 280,000 clones, over 12% of which occur a single time. The ten largest account for less than 0.02% of the sample.

The clonotype was recovered from a man between 18 and 29 years old with type 1 diabetes. Sequencing was carried out using naive CD4+ T cells from blood. Read against the paper, the sample's cell subset or site label means: true naive CD4+ T cells. The rearranged segments are TRBV7-2 and TRBJ1-1; the D gene is perhaps TRBD1, from 5 matching bases. The CDR3 reads CASSLTGGNTEAFF. The DNA is as follows: TGTGCCAGCAGCCTGACCGGGGGGAACACTGAAGCTTTCTTT.